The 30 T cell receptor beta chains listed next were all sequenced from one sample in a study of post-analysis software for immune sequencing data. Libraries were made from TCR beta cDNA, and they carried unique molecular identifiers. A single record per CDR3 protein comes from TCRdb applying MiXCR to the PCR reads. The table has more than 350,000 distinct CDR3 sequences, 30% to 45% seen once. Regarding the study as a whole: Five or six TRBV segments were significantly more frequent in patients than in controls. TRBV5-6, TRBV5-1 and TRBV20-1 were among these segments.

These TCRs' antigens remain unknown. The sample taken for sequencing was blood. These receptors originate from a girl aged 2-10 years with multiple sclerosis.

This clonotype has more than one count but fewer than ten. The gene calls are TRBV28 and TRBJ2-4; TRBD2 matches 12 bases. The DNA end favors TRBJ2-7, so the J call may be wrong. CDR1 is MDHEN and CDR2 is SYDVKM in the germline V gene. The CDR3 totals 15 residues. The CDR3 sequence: CASNSLAGGFYEQYF. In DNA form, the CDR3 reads TGTGCCAGCAATTCCCTAGCGGGAGGGTTTTACGAGCAGTACTTC.

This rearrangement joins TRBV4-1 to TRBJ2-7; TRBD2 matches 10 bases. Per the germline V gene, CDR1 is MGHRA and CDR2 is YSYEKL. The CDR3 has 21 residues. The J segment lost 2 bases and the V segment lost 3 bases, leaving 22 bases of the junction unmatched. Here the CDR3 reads CASSHDMLQRGGYRRPYEQYF. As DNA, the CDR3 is TGCGCCAGCAGCCATGACATGCTCCAGCGGGGGGGGTACCGAAGACCCTACGAGCAGTACTTC.

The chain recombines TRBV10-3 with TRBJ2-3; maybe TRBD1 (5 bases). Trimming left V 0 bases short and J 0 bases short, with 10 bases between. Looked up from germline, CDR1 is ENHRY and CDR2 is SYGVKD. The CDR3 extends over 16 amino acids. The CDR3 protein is CAISESLDTSTDTQYF. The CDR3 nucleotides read TGTGCCATCAGTGAGTCCTTGGACACGAGCACAGATACGCAGTATTTT.

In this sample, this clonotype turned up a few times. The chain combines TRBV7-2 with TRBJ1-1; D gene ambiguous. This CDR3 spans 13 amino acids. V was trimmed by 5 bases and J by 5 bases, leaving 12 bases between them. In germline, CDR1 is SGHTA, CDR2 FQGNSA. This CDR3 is CASSVGGLTEAFF. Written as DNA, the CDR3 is TGTGCCAGCAGCGTCGGCGGTTTGACTGAAGCTTTCTTT.

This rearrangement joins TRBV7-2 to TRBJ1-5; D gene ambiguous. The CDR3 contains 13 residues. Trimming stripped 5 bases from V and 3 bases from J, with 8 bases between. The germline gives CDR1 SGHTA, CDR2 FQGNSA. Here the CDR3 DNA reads TGTGCCAGCAGCGCGTCAAACAATCAGCCCCAGCATTTT. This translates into CASSASNNQPQHF. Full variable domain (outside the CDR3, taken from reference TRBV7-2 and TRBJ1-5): GAGVSQSPSNKVTEKGKDVELRCDPISGHTALYWYRQSLGQGLEFLIYFQGNSAPDKSGLPSDRFSAERTGGSVSTLTIQRTQQEDSAVYLCASSASNNQPQHFGDGTRLSIL.

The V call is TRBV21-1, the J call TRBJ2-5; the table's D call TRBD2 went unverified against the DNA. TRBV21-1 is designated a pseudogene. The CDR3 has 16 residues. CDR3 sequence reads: CASSKERLAIQETQYF. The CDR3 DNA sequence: TGTGCCAGCAGCAAAGAGCGGCTAGCGATTCAAGAGACCCAGTACTTC.

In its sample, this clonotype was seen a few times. CDR3 nucleotide sequence: TGTGCCAGCAGTACGACGGGACAGGGACGAGGTGGCTACACCTTC. This codes for CASSTTGQGRGGYTF. This chain links TRBV28 with TRBJ1-2, with 9 bases aligning to TRBD1. CDR3 length: 15 amino acids. Unmatched junction bases numbered 11, after V lost 5 bases and J lost 7 bases. The V gene's germline CDR1 is MDHEN and CDR2 SYDVKM.

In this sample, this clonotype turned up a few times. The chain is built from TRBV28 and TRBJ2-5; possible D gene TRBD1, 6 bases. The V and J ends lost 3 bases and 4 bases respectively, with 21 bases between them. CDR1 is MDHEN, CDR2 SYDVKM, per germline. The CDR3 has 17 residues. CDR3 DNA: TGTGCCAGCAGTTTGGGTCTTGACAGGATTCTTTCAGAGACCCAGTACTTC. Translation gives CASSLGLDRILSETQYF.

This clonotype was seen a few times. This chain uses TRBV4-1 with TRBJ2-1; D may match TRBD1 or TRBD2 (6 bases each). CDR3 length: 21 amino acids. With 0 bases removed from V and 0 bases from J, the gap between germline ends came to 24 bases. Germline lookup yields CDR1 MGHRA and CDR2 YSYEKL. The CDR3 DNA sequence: TGCGCCAGCAGCCAAGATCGGTTAGGGGGGACCTTGAAGAGCTCCTACAATGAGCAGTTCTTC. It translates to CASSQDRLGGTLKSSYNEQFF.

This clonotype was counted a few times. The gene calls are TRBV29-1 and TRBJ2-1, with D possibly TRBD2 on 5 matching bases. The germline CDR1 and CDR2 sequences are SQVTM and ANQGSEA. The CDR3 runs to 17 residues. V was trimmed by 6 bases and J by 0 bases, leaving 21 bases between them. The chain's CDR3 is CSVSPGRELSSYNEQFF. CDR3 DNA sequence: TGCAGCGTATCCCCGGGTCGGGAACTGTCCTCCTACAATGAGCAGTTCTTC.

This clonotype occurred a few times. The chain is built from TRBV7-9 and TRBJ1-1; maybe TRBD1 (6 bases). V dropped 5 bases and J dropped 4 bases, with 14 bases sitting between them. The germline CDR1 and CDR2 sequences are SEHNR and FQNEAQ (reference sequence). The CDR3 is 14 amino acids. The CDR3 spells CASSPQGLGTEAFF. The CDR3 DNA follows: TGTGCCAGCAGCCCGCAGGGGTTGGGCACTGAAGCTTTCTTT.

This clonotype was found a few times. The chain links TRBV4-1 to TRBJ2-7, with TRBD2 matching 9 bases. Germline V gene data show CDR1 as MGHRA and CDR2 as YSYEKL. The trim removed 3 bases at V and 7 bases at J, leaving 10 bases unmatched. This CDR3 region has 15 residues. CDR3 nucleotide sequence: TGCGCCAGCAGCCAGGTTAGCGGGGGTACTAAAGAGCAGTACTTC. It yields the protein CASSQVSGGTKEQYF.

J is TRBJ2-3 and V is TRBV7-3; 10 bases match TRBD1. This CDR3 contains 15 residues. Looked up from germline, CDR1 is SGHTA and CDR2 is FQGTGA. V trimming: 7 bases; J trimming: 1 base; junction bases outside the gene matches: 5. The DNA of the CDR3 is TGTGCCAGCAACCCGACAGGGGGCGGCACAGATACGCAGTATTTT. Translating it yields CASNPTGGGTDTQYF.

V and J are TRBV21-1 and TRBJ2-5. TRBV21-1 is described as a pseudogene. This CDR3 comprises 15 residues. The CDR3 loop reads CASSKVPTDQETQYF. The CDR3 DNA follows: TGTGCCAGCAGCAAAGTACCGACCGACCAAGAGACCCAGTACTTC.

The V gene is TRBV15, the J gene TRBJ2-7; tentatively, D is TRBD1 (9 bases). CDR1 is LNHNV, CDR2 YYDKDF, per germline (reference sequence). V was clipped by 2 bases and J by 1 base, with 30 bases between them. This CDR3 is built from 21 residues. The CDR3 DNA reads TGTGCCACCAGCAGACGGACAGGGGAGGCTAGCGGGTCTACATCTTCCTACGAGCAGTACTTC. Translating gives CATSRRTGEASGSTSSYEQYF.

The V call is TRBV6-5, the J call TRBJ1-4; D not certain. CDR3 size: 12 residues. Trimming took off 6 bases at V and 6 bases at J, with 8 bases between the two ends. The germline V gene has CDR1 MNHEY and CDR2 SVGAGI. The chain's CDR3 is CASRPRDEKLFF. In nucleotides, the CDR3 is TGTGCCAGCAGACCAAGAGATGAAAAACTGTTTTTT.

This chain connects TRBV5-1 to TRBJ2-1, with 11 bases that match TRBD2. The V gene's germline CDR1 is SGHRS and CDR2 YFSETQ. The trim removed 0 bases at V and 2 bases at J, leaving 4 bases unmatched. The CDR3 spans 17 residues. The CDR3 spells CASSLVSGGAPYNEQFF. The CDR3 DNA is TGCGCCAGCAGCTTGGTTAGCGGGGGGGCACCCTACAATGAGCAGTTCTTC. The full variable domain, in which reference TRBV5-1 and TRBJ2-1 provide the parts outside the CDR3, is KAGVTQTPRYLIKTRGQQVTLSCSPISGHRSVSWYQQTPGQGLQFLFEYFSETQRNKGNFPGRFSGRQFSNSRSEMNVSTLELGDSALYLCASSLVSGGAPYNEQFFGPGTRLTVL.

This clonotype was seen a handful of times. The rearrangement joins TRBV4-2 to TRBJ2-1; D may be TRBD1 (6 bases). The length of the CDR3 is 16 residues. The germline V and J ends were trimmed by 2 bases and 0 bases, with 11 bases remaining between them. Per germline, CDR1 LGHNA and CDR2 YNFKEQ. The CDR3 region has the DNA TGTGCCAGCAGCCAACTGGGACAAATCTCCTACAATGAGCAGTTCTTC. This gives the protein CASSQLGQISYNEQFF.

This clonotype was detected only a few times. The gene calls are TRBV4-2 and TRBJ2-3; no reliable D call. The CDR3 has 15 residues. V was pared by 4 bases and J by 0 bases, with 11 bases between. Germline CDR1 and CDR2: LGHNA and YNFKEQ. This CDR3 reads CASSLHPASTDTQYF. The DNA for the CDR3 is TGTGCCAGCAGCCTACATCCAGCTAGCACAGATACGCAGTATTTT.

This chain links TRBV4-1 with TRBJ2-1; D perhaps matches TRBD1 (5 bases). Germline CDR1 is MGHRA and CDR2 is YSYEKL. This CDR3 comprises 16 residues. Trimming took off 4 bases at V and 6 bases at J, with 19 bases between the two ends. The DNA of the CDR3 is TGCGCCAGCAGCCCCGAGGCAGGGCTAAAGGGCAATGAGCAGTTCTTC. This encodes CASSPEAGLKGNEQFF.

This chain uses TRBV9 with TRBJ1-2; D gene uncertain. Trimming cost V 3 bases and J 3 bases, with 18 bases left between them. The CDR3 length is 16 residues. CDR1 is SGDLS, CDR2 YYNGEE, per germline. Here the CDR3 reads CASSAPRNGNHYGYTF. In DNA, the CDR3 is TGTGCCAGCAGCGCACCCCGTAACGGAAATCACTATGGCTACACCTTC.

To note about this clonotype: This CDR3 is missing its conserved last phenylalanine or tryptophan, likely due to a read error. The CDR3 region is CASSFKFVTGYMNTEAFI. CDR3 bases: TGTGCCAGCAGCTTTAAGTTCGTGACAGGGTACATGAACACTGAAGCTTTCATT. This sequence joins TRBV5-6 and TRBJ1-1, with TRBD1 identical over 7 bases. Germline lookup yields CDR1 SGHDT and CDR2 YYEEEE. CDR3 length equals 18 residues. With 2 bases clipped from V and 0 bases from J, the junction kept 13 bases outside the gene matches.

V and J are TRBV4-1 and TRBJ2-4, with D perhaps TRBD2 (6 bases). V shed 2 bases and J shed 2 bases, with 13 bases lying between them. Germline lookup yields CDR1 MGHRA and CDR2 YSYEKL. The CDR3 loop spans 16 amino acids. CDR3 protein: CASSQPSRGTKNIQYF. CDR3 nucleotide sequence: TGCGCCAGCAGCCAACCCTCTCGGGGGACCAAAAACATTCAGTACTTC.

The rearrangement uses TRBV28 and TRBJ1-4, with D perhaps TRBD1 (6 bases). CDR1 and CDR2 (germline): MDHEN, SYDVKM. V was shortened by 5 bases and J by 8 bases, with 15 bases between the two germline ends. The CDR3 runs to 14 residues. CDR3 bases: TGTGCCAGCAGTCAAACAGGGAATCGGGAAAAACTGTTTTTT. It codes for CASSQTGNREKLFF.

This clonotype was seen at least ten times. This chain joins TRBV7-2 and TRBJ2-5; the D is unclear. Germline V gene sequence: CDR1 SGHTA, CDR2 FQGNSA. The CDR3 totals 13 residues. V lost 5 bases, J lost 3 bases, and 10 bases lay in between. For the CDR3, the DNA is TGTGCCAGCAGCCGACTTACTGAAGAGACCCAGTACTTC. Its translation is CASSRLTEETQYF.

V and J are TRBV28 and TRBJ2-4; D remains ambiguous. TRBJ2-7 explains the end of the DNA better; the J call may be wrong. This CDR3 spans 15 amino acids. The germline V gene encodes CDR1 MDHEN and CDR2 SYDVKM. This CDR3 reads CASSLPTASFYEQYF. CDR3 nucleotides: TGTGCCAGCAGTTTACCGACGGCATCGTTCTACGAGCAGTACTTC.

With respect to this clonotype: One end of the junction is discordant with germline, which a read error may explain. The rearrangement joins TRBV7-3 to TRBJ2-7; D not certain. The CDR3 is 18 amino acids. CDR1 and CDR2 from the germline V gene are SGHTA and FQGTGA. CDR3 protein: CSSSLKPSNTRFYYEQYF. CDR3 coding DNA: TGTTCCAGCAGCTTAAAGCCCTCGAACACCAGATTTTATTACGAGCAGTACTTC.

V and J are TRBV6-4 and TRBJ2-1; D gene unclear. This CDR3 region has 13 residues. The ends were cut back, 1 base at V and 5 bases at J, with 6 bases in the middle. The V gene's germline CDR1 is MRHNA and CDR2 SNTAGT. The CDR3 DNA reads TGTGCCAGCAGTGACTTTGACCACAATGAGCAGTTCTTC. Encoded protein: CASSDFDHNEQFF.

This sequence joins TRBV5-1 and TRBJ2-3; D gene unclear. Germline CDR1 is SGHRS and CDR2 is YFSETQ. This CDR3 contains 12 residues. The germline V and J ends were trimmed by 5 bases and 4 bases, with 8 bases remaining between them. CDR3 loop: CASRYAADTQYF. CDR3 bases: TGCGCCAGCAGATATGCGGCAGATACGCAGTATTTT. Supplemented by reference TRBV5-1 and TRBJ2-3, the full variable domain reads KAGVTQTPRYLIKTRGQQVTLSCSPISGHRSVSWYQQTPGQGLQFLFEYFSETQRNKGNFPGRFSGRQFSNSRSEMNVSTLELGDSALYLCASRYAADTQYFGPGTRLTVL.

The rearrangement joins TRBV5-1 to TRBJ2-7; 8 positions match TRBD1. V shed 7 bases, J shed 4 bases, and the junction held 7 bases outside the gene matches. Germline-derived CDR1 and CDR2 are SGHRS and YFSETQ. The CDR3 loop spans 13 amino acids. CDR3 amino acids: CASSGTGVYEQYF. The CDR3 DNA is TGCGCCAGCTCCGGGACAGGTGTATACGAGCAGTACTTC. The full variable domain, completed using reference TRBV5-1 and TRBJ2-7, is KAGVTQTPRYLIKTRGQQVTLSCSPISGHRSVSWYQQTPGQGLQFLFEYFSETQRNKGNFPGRFSGRQFSNSRSEMNVSTLELGDSALYLCASSGTGVYEQYFGPGTRLTVT.